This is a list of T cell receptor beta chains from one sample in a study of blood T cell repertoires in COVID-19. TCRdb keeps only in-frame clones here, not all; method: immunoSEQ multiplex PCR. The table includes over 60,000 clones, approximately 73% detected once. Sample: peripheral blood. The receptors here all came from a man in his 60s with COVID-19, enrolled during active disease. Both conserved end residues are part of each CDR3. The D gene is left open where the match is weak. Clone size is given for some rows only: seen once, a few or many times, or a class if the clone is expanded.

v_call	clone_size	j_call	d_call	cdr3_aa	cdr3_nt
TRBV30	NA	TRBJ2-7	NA	CAWSVGIPGVYEQYF	TGTGCCTGGAGTGTAGGAATTCCAGGGGTCTACGAGCAGTACTTC
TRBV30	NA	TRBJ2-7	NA	CAWKRGTYEQYF	TGTGCCTGGAAGCGAGGCACCTACGAGCAGTACTTC
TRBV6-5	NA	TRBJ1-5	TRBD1	CASMEDRGRQPQHF	TGTGCCAGCATGGAGGACAGGGGACGTCAGCCCCAGCATTTT
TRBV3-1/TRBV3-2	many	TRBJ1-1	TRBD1	CASRGWDRNTEAFF	TGTGCCAGCAGAGGCTGGGACAGGAACACTGAAGCTTTCTTT
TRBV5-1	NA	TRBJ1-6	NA	CASSEGNSPLHF	TGCGCCAGCAGCGAGGGAAATTCACCCCTCCACTTT
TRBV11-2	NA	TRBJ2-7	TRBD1	CASSPGRDRVFYEQYF	TGTGCCAGCAGCCCCGGGCGGGACAGGGTCTTCTACGAGCAGTACTTC
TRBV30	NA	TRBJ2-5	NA	CAWREDWQETQYF	TGTGCCTGGAGGGAGGACTGGCAAGAGACCCAGTACTTC
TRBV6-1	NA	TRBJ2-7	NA	CASSEGAGGSYEQYF	TGTGCCAGCAGTGAAGGGGCGGGCGGATCCTACGAGCAGTACTTC
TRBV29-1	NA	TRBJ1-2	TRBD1	CSVAGQAGGYTF	TGCAGCGTTGCCGGACAGGCTGGTGGCTACACCTTC
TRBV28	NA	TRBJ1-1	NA	CASSLYMTKTNTEAFF	TGTGCCAGCAGTTTATACATGACAAAAACGAACACTGAAGCTTTCTTT
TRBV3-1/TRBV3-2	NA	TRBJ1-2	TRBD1	CASSHLGQAHGYTF	TGTGCCAGCAGCCATCTGGGACAGGCCCACGGCTACACCTTC
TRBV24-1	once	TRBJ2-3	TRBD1	CATSDYRTGFGDTQYF	TGTGCCACCAGTGATTATAGGACAGGGTTTGGAGATACGCAGTATTTT
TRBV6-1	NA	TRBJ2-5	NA	CASSEWGRGGVETQYF	TGTGCCAGCAGTGAATGGGGCAGGGGTGGGGTTGAGACCCAGTACTTC
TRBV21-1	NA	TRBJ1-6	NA	CASSLVGGSPLHF	TGTGCCAGCAGCCTAGTGGGGGGTTCACCCCTCCACTTT
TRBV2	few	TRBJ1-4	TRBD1	CASTGTGVNEKLFF	TGTGCCAGCACCGGGACAGGGGTTAATGAAAAACTGTTTTTT
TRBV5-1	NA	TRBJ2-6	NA	CASSSFGGPGANVLTF	TGCGCCAGCAGCTCCTTCGGGGGGCCCGGGGCCAACGTCCTGACTTTC
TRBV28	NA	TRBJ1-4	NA	CASSLGGSQGEKLFF	TGTGCCAGCAGTTTAGGAGGCTCCCAGGGGGAAAAACTGTTTTTT
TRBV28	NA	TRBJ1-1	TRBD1	CASSSGTGGADTEAFF	TGTGCCAGCAGTTCCGGGACAGGGGGCGCGGACACTGAAGCTTTCTTT
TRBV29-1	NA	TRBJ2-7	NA	CSVEMAGIYEQYF	TGCAGCGTTGAAATGGCGGGTATCTACGAGCAGTACTTC
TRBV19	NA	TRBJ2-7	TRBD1	CASTFGQGDEQYF	TGTGCCAGTACCTTTGGACAGGGCGACGAGCAGTACTTC
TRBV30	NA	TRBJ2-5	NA	CAWSGGSGETQYF	TGTGCCTGGAGTGGCGGTAGCGGAGAGACCCAGTACTTC
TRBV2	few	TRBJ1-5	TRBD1	CASSVLGGEQPQHF	TGTGCCAGCAGTGTCCTAGGGGGCGAGCAGCCCCAGCATTTT
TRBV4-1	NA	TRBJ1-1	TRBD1	CASSQEGQGRSTFF	TGCGCCAGCAGCCAAGAGGGACAGGGGCGTAGTACTTTCTTT
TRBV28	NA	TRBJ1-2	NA	CASTASRDIYGYTF	TGTGCCAGCACCGCAAGCCGGGACATCTACGGCTACACCTTC
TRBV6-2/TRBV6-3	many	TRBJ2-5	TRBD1	CASSYTGTARETQYF	TGTGCCAGCAGTTACACCGGGACAGCCCGGGAGACCCAGTACTTC
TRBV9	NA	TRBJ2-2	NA	CASSVEAQGGELFF	TGTGCCAGCAGCGTAGAGGCCCAGGGCGGGGAGCTGTTTTTT
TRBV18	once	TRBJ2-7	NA	CASSGADEQYF	TGTGCCAGCTCAGGGGCAGACGAGCAGTACTTC
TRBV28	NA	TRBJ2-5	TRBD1	CASSFRDRGETQYF	TGTGCCAGCAGTTTCCGGGACAGGGGGGAGACCCAGTACTTC
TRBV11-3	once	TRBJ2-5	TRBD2	CASSFGLAVQETQYF	TGTGCCAGCAGCTTCGGACTAGCGGTTCAAGAGACCCAGTACTTC
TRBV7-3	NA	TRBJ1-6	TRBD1	CASSPGQGYNSPLHF	TGTGCCAGCAGCCCCGGACAGGGGTATAATTCACCCCTCCACTTT
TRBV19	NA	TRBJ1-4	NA	CASSGAQGSGEKLFF	TGTGCCAGTAGTGGTGCTCAGGGGAGCGGTGAAAAACTGTTTTTT
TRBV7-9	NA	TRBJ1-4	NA	CASSPQTDQNEKLFF	TGTGCCAGCAGCCCCCAGACAGACCAGAATGAAAAACTGTTTTTT
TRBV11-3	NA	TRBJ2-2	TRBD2	CASSPFRWEGNTGELFF	TGTGCCAGCAGCCCCTTTCGGTGGGAGGGGAACACCGGGGAGCTGTTTTTT
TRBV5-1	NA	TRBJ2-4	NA	CASSLEAANSLRYF	TGCGCCAGCAGCTTGGAAGCCGCCAATTCCTTAAGGTACTTC
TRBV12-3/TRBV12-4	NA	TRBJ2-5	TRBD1	CASRWTGGETQYF	TGTGCCAGCAGATGGACAGGGGGAGAGACCCAGTACTTC
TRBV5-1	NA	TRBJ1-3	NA	CASSLAGEAGNTIYF	TGCGCCAGCAGCTTGGCAGGGGAAGCTGGAAACACCATATATTTT
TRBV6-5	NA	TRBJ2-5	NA	CASSYLGGETQYF	TGTGCCAGCAGTTATTTAGGCGGCGAGACCCAGTACTTC
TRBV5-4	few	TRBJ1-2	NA	CASSDGTFYGYTF	TGTGCCAGCAGCGATGGGACATTCTATGGCTACACCTTC
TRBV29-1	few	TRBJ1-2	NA	CSVEAGWDGYTF	TGCAGCGTTGAAGCAGGGTGGGATGGCTACACCTTC
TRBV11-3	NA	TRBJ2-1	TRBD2	CASSPLAGGFSEQFF	TGTGCCAGCAGCCCCTTAGCGGGAGGGTTCTCTGAGCAGTTCTTC
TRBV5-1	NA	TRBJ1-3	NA	CASSLAGVSGNTIYF	TGCGCCAGCAGCTTGGCGGGGGTCTCTGGAAACACCATATATTTT
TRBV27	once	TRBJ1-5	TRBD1	CASSFGTGAHQPQHF	TGTGCCAGCAGTTTTGGGACAGGGGCCCATCAGCCCCAGCATTTT
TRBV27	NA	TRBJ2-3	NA	CASSDTTDTQYF	TGTGCCAGCAGCGACACCACAGATACGCAGTATTTT
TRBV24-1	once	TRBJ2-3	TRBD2	CATSSAGARGDTQYF	TGTGCCACCAGTTCAGCGGGGGCCCGCGGAGATACGCAGTATTTT
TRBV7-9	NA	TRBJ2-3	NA	CASSLSGDTQYF	TGTGCCAGCAGCTTATCCGGTGATACGCAGTATTTT
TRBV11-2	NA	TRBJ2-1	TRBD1	CASSIRSGQNNEQFF	TGTGCCAGCAGCATTCGGTCGGGACAGAACAATGAGCAGTTCTTC
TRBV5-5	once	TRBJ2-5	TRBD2	CASSPSGNSGGAGETQYF	TGTGCCAGCAGCCCCTCGGGAAATAGCGGGGGGGCAGGGGAGACCCAGTACTTC
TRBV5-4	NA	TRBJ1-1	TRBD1	CASSPKQGWNTEAFF	TGTGCCAGCAGCCCGAAACAGGGGTGGAACACTGAAGCTTTCTTT
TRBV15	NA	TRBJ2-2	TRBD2	CATSTSVSGELFF	TGTGCCACGTCGACTAGCGTGTCCGGGGAGCTGTTTTTT
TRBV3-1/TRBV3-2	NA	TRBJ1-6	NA	CASSHDSIFNSPLHF	TGTGCCAGCAGCCACGACAGTATTTTTAATTCACCCCTCCACTTT
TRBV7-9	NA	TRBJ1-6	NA	CASSSQGESPLHF	TGTGCCAGCAGCTCCCAGGGTGAATCACCCCTCCACTTT
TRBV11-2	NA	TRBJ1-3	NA	CASSLTPGNTIYF	TGTGCCAGCAGTTTGACACCGGGAAACACCATATATTTT
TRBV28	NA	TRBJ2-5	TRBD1	CASTRQGGETQYF	TGTGCCAGCACAAGACAGGGTGGGGAGACCCAGTACTTC
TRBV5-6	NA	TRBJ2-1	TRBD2	CASNLLTGTSDHNEQFF	TGTGCCAGCAACCTGCTCACCGGGACTAGCGACCACAATGAGCAGTTCTTC
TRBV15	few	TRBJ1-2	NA	CATSSRFVGDYGYTF	TGTGCCACCAGCAGTAGATTCGTGGGCGACTATGGCTACACCTTC
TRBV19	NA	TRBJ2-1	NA	CASTDRGVSSYNEQFF	TGTGCCAGTACCGATCGCGGGGTGAGCTCCTACAATGAGCAGTTCTTC
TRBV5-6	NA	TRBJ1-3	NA	CASSLVQTGSGNTIYF	TGTGCCAGCAGCTTGGTCCAGACAGGCTCTGGAAACACCATATATTTT